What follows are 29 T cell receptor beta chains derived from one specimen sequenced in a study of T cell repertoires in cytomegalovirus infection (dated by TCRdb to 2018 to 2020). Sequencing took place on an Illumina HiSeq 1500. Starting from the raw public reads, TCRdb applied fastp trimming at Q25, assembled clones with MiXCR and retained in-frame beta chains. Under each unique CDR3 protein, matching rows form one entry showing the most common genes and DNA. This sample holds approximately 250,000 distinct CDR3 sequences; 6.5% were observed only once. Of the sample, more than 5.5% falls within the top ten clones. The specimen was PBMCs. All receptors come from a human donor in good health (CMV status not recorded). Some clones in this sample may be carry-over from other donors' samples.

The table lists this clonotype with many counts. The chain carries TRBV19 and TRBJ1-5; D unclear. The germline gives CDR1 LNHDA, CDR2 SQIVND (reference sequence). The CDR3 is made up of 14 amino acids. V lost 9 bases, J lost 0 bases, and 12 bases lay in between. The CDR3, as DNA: TGTGCCAGCACGACTGAGTATAGCAATCAGCCCCAGCATTTT. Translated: CASTTEYSNQPQHF.

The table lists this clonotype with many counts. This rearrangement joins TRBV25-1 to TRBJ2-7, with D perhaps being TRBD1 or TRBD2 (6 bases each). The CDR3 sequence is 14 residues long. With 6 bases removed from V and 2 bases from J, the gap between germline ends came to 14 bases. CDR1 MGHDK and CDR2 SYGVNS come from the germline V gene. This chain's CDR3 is CASREGVRPYEQYF. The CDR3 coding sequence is TGTGCCAGCAGGGAGGGGGTTCGGCCCTACGAGCAGTACTTC.

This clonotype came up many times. Written as DNA, the CDR3 is TGTGCCAGCAGCCAAGGACGACTAGGACCTCGTCATAATGAGCAGTTCTTC. It translates to CASSQGRLGPRHNEQFF. This rearrangement joins TRBV14 to TRBJ2-1; D is perhaps TRBD2 (6 bases). This CDR3 spans 17 amino acids. V dropped 1 base and J dropped 7 bases, with 20 bases sitting between them. The germline gives CDR1 SGHDN, CDR2 FVKESK.

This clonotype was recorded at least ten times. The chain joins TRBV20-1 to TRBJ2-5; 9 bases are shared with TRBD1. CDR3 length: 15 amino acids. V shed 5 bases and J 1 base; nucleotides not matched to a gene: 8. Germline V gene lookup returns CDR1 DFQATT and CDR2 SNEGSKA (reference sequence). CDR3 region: CSAGTGTGIQETQYF. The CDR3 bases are TGCAGTGCTGGAACCGGGACAGGGATCCAAGAGACCCAGTACTTC.

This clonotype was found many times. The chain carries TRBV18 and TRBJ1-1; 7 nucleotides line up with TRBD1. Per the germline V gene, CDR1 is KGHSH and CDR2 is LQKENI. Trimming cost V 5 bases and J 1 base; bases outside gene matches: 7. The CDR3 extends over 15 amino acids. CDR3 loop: CASSSDRVANTEAFF. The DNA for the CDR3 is TGTGCCAGCTCAAGTGACAGGGTGGCGAACACTGAAGCTTTCTTT.

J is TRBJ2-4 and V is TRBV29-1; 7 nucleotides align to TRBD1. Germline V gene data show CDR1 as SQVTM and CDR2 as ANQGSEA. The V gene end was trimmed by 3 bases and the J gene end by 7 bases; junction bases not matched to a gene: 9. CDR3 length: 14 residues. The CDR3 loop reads CSVDYETGKNIQYF. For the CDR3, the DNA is TGCAGCGTTGATTACGAGACAGGGAAGAACATTCAGTACTTC.

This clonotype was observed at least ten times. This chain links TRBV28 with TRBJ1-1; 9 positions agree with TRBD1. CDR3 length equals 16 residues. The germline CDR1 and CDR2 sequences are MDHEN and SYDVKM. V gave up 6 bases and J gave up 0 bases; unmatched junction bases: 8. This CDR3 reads CASRLTGGIMNTEAFF. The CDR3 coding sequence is TGTGCCAGCAGATTGACAGGGGGAATTATGAACACTGAAGCTTTCTTT. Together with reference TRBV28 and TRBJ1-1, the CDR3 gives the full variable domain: DVKVTQSSRYLVKRTGEKVFLECVQDMDHENMFWYRQDPGLGLRLIYFSYDVKMKEKGDIPEGYSVSREKKERFSLILESASTNQTSMYLCASRLTGGIMNTEAFFGQGTRLTVV.

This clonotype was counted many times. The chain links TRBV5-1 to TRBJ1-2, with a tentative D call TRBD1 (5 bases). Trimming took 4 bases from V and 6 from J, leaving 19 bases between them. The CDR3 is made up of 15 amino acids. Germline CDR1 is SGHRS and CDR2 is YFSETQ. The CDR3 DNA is TGCGCCAGCAGCCCGGAAGGGACCCTACCCCATGGCTACACCTTC. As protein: CASSPEGTLPHGYTF.

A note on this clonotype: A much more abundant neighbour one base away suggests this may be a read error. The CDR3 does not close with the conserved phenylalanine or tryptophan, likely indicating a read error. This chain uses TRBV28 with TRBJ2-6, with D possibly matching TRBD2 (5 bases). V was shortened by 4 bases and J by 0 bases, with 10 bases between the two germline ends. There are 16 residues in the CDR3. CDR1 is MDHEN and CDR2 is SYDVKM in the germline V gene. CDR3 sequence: CASSSSSTSGANVLTL. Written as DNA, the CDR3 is TGTGCCAGCAGTTCTAGCAGTACCTCTGGGGCCAACGTCCTGACTCTC.

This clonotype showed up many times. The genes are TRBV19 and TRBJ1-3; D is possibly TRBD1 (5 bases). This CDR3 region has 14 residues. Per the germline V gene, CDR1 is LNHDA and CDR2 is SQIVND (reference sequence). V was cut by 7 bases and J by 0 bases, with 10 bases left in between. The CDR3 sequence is CASKLTDSGNTIYF. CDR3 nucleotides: TGTGCCAGTAAACTGACAGACTCTGGAAACACCATATATTTT. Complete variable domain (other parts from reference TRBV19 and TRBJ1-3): DGGITQSPKYLFRKEGQNVTLSCEQNLNHDAMYWYRQDPGQGLRLIYYSQIVNDFQKGDIAEGYSVSREKKESFPLTVTSAQKNPTAFYLCASKLTDSGNTIYFGEGSWLTVV.

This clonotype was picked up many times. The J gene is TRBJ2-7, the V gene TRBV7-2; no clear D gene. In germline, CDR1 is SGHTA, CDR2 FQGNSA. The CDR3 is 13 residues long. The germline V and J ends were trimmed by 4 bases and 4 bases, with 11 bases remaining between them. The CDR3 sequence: CASSSQIRYEQYF. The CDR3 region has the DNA TGTGCCAGCAGCTCACAAATTCGTTACGAGCAGTACTTC.

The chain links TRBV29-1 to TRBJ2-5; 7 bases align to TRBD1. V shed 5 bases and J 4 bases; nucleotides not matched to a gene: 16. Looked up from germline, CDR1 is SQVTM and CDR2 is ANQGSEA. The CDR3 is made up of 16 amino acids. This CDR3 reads CSVPRGYRDRGETQYF. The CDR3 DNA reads TGCAGCGTTCCCAGAGGTTACCGGGACAGAGGAGAGACCCAGTACTTC.

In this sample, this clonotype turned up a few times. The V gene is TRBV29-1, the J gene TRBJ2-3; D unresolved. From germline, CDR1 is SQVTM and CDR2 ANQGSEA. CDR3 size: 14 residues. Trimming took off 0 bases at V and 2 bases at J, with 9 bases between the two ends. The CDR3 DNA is TGCAGCGTTGAAGAGGCCGATCCCACAGATACGCAGTATTTT. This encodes CSVEEADPTDTQYF.

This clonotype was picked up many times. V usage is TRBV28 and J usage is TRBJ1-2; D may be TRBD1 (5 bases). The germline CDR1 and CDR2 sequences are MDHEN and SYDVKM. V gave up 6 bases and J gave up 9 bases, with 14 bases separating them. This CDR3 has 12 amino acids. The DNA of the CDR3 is TGTGCCAGCAGGAAAAGACAGTTTCGCTACACCTTC. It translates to CASRKRQFRYTF.

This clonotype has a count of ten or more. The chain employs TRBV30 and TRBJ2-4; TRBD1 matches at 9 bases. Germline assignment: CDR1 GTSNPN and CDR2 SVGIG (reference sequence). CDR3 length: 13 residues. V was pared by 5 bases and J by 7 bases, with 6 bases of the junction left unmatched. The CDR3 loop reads CAWGTGTGNIQYF. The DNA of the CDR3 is TGTGCCTGGGGGACCGGGACAGGGAACATTCAGTACTTC.

The CDR3 DNA reads TGCAGTGCTCCCCAAGCGGAAGTAGGAGAGACCCAGTACTTC. It is translated as CSAPQAEVGETQYF. J is TRBJ2-5 and V is TRBV20-1; D may be TRBD2 (5 bases). Trimming took off 5 bases at V and 4 bases at J, with 17 bases between the two ends. CDR1 DFQATT and CDR2 SNEGSKA come from the germline V gene (reference sequence). The CDR3 sequence is 14 residues long.

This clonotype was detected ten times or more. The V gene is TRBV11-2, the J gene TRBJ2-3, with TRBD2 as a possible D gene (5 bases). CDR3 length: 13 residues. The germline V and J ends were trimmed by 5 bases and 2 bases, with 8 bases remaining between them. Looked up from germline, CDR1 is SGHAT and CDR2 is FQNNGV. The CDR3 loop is CASSLRDTDTQYF. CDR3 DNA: TGTGCCAGCAGCCTTCGGGACACAGATACGCAGTATTTT.

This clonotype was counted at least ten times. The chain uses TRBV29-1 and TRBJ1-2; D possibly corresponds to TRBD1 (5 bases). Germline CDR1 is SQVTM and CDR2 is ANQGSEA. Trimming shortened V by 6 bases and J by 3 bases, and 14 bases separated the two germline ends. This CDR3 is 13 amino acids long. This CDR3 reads CSVSRGEDYGYTF. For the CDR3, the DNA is TGCAGCGTCTCGAGAGGGGAGGACTATGGCTACACCTTC.

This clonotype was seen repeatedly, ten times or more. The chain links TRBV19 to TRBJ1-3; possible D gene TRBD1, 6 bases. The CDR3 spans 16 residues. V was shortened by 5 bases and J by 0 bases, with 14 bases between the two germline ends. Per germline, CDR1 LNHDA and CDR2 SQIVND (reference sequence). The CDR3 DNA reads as TGTGCCAGTAGTCCCCCGACAGGCGGCTCTGGAAACACCATATATTTT. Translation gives CASSPPTGGSGNTIYF.

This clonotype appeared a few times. CDR3 sequence: CASSPDGWGMNTEAFF. For the CDR3, the DNA is TGCGCCAGCAGCCCCGATGGATGGGGGATGAACACTGAAGCTTTCTTT. V and J are TRBV4-1 and TRBJ1-1, with D possibly matching TRBD1 (5 bases). The CDR3 sequence is 16 residues long. V was clipped by 4 bases and J by 0 bases, with 15 bases between them. The V gene's germline CDR1 is MGHRA and CDR2 YSYEKL.

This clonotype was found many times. CDR3 nucleotide sequence: TGTGCCAGCAGCAACAACCCCGGAGTAACAGGCTACACCTTC. Translation gives CASSNNPGVTGYTF. The rearrangement joins TRBV7-3 to TRBJ1-2, with D unclear. The CDR3 has 14 amino acids. The germline CDR1 and CDR2 sequences are SGHTA and FQGTGA. Trimming removed 5 bases from V and 8 bases from J, with 18 bases in between.

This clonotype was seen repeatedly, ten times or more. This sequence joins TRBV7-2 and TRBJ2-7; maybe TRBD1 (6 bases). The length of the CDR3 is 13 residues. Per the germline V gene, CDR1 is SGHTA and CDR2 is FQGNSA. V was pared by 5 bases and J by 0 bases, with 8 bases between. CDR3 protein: CASSRDNSYEQYF. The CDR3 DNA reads TGTGCCAGCAGCCGGGACAACTCCTACGAGCAGTACTTC.

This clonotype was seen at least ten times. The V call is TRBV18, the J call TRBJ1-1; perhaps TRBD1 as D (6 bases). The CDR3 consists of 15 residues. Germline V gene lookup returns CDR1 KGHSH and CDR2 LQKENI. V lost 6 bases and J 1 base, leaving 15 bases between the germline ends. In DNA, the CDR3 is TGTGCCAGCTCCTCAGGGGTTCCAGGGAACACTGAAGCTTTCTTT. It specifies CASSSGVPGNTEAFF.

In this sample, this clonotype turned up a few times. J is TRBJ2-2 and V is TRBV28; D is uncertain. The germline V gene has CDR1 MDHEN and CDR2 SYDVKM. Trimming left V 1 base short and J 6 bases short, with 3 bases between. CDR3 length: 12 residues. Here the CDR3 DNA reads TGTGCCAGCAGTTTATATTCCGGGGAGCTGTTTTTT. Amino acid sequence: CASSLYSGELFF.

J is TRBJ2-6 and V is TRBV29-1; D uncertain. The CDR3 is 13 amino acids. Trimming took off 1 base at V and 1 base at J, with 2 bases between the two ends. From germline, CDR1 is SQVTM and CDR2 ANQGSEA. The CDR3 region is CSVEGSGANVLTF. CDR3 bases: TGCAGCGTTGAAGGGTCTGGGGCCAACGTCCTGACTTTC.

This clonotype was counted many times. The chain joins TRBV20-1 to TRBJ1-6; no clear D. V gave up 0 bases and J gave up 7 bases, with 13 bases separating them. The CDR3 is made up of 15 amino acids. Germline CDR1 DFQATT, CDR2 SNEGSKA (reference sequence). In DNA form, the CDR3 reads TGCAGTGCTAGAGATAGGAGGACGGCAAATTCACCCCTCCACTTT. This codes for CSARDRRTANSPLHF.

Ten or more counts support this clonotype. CDR3 amino acids: CASSLWSVDNEQFF. The CDR3 bases are TGTGCCAGCAGCTTATGGTCGGTAGACAATGAGCAGTTCTTC. The chain links TRBV11-2 to TRBJ2-1; no clear D gene. Germline V gene data show CDR1 as SGHAT and CDR2 as FQNNGV. Trimming removed 2 bases at V and 5 bases at J, with 10 bases between. This CDR3 spans 14 amino acids. Filled out from reference TRBV11-2 and TRBJ2-1, the complete variable domain reads EAGVAQSPRYKIIEKRQSVAFWCNPISGHATLYWYQQILGQGPKLLIQFQNNGVVDDSQLPKDRFSAERLKGVDSTLKIQPAKLEDSAVYLCASSLWSVDNEQFFGPGTRLTVL.

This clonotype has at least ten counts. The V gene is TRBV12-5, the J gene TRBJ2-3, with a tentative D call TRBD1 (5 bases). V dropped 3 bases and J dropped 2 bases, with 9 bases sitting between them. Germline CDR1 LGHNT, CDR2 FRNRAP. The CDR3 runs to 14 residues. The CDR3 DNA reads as TGTGCTAGTGGTTTAGGGGCAGACACAGATACGCAGTATTTT. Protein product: CASGLGADTDTQYF. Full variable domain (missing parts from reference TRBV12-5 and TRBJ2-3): DARVTQTPRHKVTEMGQEVTMRCQPILGHNTVFWYRQTMMQGLELLAYFRNRAPLDDSGMPKDRFSAEMPDATLATLKIQPSEPRDSAVYFCASGLGADTDTQYFGPGTRLTVL.

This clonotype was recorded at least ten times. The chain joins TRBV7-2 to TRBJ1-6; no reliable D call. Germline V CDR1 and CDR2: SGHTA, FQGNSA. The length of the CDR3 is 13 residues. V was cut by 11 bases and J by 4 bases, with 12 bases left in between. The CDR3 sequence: CAGGEVYNSPLHF. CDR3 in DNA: TGTGCCGGCGGGGAGGTTTATAATTCACCCCTCCACTTT.